This TCR delta chain originates from a study of γδ T cells in repeated Plasmodium falciparum infection. Study-level background: Donors had four controlled P. falciparum NF54 infections over about 640 days. Samples were taken at baseline, before some infections, and 21 days after each. Malian repertoires were sampled cross-sectionally without transmission and longitudinally through febrile malaria. Study-level results: Repeated controlled infections reportedly drove waves of new clonotype selection in Vdelta2-negative, mostly Vdelta1+, gammadelta repertoires.

TCRdb reanalysed the multiplex PCR reads via CATT. Here the sample spans tens of thousands of delta-chain clones, roughly 1.6% being singletons. This clone was recorded at least ten times. Its antigen is unidentified. Other nucleotide sequences from this sample produce the same CDR3. Vgamma9/Vdelta2+ and Vdelta2-negative gammadelta T cells were flow-sorted from PBMC for bulk sequencing. CDR3 size: 17 residues. V shed 1 base, J shed 1 base, and the junction held 6 bases outside the gene matches. The germline gives CDR1 GEAIGNYY, CDR2 EKD. This TCR was recovered from a pool of human donors (malaria-infected and uninfected, not separated). The rearrangement uses TRDV2 and TRDJ1; 12 bases are shared with TRDD3. Sequencing was done on a sample of gamma-delta T cells from blood. CDR3 sequence reads: CACDTLLGDTATDKLIF. DNA of the CDR3: TGTGCCTGTGACACGTTACTGGGGGATACTGCCACCGATAAACTCATCTTT.